The next 21 T cell receptor beta chains were all read from a single sample in a study of control samples from healthy donors and cancer patients. TCRdb's copy holds only in-frame clones and misses some; the assay was immunoSEQ multiplex PCR. The data contain about 110,000 clones, over 75% of them singletons. Sequencing was done on a sample of PBMCs. All receptors come from a woman in her fifties or sixties with lung cancer.

The rearrangement uses TRBV9 and TRBJ1-1; the D gene is possibly TRBD1 (5 bases). CDR1 and CDR2 (germline): SGDLS, YYNGEE. This CDR3 is built from 14 residues. Trimming took off 0 bases at V and 0 bases at J, with 6 bases between the two ends. The CDR3 reads CASSVGGMNTEAFF. The CDR3 DNA sequence: TGTGCCAGCAGCGTAGGGGGCATGAACACTGAAGCTTTCTTT.

The chain joins TRBV6-2 or TRBV6-3 to TRBJ2-7; D gene ambiguous. Trimming took 5 bases from V and 6 from J, leaving 8 bases between them. This CDR3 has 11 residues. Germline V lookup: CDR1 MNHEY, CDR2 SVGEGT. CDR3 nucleotides: TGTGCCAGCAGTCCCTTGCGCGAGCAGTACTTC. Protein sequence: CASSPLREQYF.

This chain uses TRBV7-3 with TRBJ2-5; tentatively, D is TRBD1 or TRBD2 (5 bases each). There are 15 residues in the CDR3. The V gene's germline CDR1 is SGHTA and CDR2 FQGTGA. Deletions cut 0 bases from V and 5 bases from J, with 13 bases between. CDR3 residues: CASSLTNTEGETQYF. As DNA, the CDR3 is TGTGCCAGCAGCTTAACCAATACAGAGGGGGAGACCCAGTACTTC.

V and J are TRBV27 and TRBJ1-4; 7 bases fit TRBD1. The CDR3 has 14 amino acids. Germline V gene sequence: CDR1 MNHEY, CDR2 SMNVEV (reference sequence). The V and J ends lost 6 bases and 7 bases, in that order; junction bases with no gene match: 8. CDR3 region: CASSWTGSPEKLFF. The DNA for the CDR3 is TGTGCCAGCAGCTGGACAGGTTCGCCTGAAAAACTGTTTTTT.

The chain recombines TRBV29-1 with TRBJ1-1; D remains unclear. CDR1 and CDR2 from the germline V gene are SQVTM and ANQGSEA. The CDR3 covers 13 residues. V lost 3 bases and J lost 1, with 9 bases in between. The CDR3 region has the DNA TGCAGCGTTGAGAGACGGCCGAACACTGAAGCTTTCTTT. This translates into CSVERRPNTEAFF.

Here the CDR3 reads CASSPAGTNTGELFF. The CDR3 coding sequence is TGTGCCAGCTCACCGGCAGGGACTAACACCGGGGAGCTGTTTTTT. The genes are TRBV18 and TRBJ2-2; TRBD2 might be the D (6 bases). Trimming removed 3 bases from V and 2 bases from J, with 10 bases in between. The CDR3 contains 15 residues. The germline V gene has CDR1 KGHSH and CDR2 LQKENI.

This clone came up once. The chain is built from TRBV19 and TRBJ1-5; D possibly corresponds to TRBD1 (6 bases). Germline V gives CDR1 LNHDA, CDR2 SQIVND (reference sequence). The CDR3 runs to 13 residues. Trimming shortened V by 5 bases and J by 6 bases, and 11 bases separated the two germline ends. This CDR3 reads CASSADRFQPQHF. The DNA of the CDR3 is TGTGCCAGTAGTGCGGACAGATTTCAGCCCCAGCATTTT.

The chain links TRBV10-3 to TRBJ1-5; D gene unclear. V dropped 0 bases and J dropped 1 base, with 7 bases sitting between them. CDR3 size: 15 residues. In germline, CDR1 is ENHRY, CDR2 SYGVKD. CDR3: CAISESIGSNQPQHF. CDR3 bases: TGTGCCATCAGTGAGTCGATCGGGAGCAATCAGCCCCAGCATTTT.

The gene calls are TRBV9 and TRBJ1-2, with 8 bases aligning to TRBD1. CDR3 length: 17 amino acids. J was trimmed by 1 base and V by 0 bases; bases with no gene match: 8. The germline V gene has CDR1 SGDLS and CDR2 YYNGEE. In DNA form, the CDR3 reads TGTGCCAGCAGCGTAGCTTCCGGGACAGGCCGTAACTATGGCTACACCTTC. Translated: CASSVASGTGRNYGYTF.

The chain employs TRBV10-3 and TRBJ2-1, with 8 bases identical to TRBD1. The length of the CDR3 is 12 residues. Losses at the gene ends were 7 bases for V and 9 bases for J; bases not matched to a gene: 5. Germline loops: CDR1 ENHRY, CDR2 SYGVKD. The CDR3 sequence is CAINQGAGEQFF. Here the CDR3 DNA reads TGTGCCATCAACCAGGGGGCCGGTGAGCAGTTCTTC.

The gene calls are TRBV12-3 or TRBV12-4 and TRBJ1-5; the D is unclear. The CDR3 length is 13 residues. Trimming removed 1 base from V and 5 bases from J, with 6 bases in between. The CDR3 reads CASSLEGDQPQHF. The CDR3 nucleotides read TGTGCCAGCAGTTTAGAAGGCGATCAGCCCCAGCATTTT.

The genes are TRBV2 and TRBJ1-3; D is possibly TRBD1 (5 bases). Trimming pared 5 bases from V and 2 bases from J, leaving 10 bases between. Germline V gives CDR1 SNHLY, CDR2 FYNNEI. This CDR3 is built from 14 residues. The CDR3 region is CASSSRGTGNTIYF. The CDR3 region has the DNA TGTGCCAGCAGTTCAAGGGGAACTGGAAACACCATATATTTT.

V and J are TRBV28 and TRBJ1-1; D is possibly TRBD1 (6 bases). V lost 3 bases and J 0 bases, leaving 8 bases between the germline ends. Germline values: CDR1 MDHEN, CDR2 SYDVKM. The CDR3 is made up of 14 amino acids. In DNA, the CDR3 is TGTGCCAGCAGTTTGGGGGGCGTGAACACTGAAGCTTTCTTT. It is translated as CASSLGGVNTEAFF. The full variable domain, its missing parts supplied by reference TRBV28 and TRBJ1-1, is DVKVTQSSRYLVKRTGEKVFLECVQDMDHENMFWYRQDPGLGLRLIYFSYDVKMKEKGDIPEGYSVSREKKERFSLILESASTNQTSMYLCASSLGGVNTEAFFGQGTRLTVV.

The V call is TRBV11-1, the J call TRBJ2-3; D unresolved. V dropped 5 bases and J dropped 0 bases, with 15 bases sitting between them. The CDR3 is 16 amino acids. CDR1 and CDR2 from the germline V gene are SGHAT and FQDESV (reference sequence). The CDR3 sequence is CASSPWGSRSTDTQYF. The CDR3 bases are TGTGCCAGCAGCCCCTGGGGTAGCCGTAGCACAGATACGCAGTATTTT. Based on the CDR3 plus reference TRBV11-1 and TRBJ2-3, the full variable domain is EAEVAQSPRYKITEKSQAVAFWCDPISGHATLYWYRQILGQGPELLVQFQDESVVDDSQLPKDRFSAERLKGVDSTLKIQPAELGDSAMYLCASSPWGSRSTDTQYFGPGTRLTVL.

The chain recombines TRBV10-3 with TRBJ2-1; TRBD1 might be the D (6 bases). V shed 7 bases and J shed 6 bases, with 13 bases lying between them. The CDR3 length is 13 residues. Per germline, CDR1 ENHRY and CDR2 SYGVKD. In DNA, the CDR3 is TGTGCCATCAAGCCGGGCAGGGGCAATGAGCAGTTCTTC. It yields the protein CAIKPGRGNEQFF.

The V call is TRBV6-5, the J call TRBJ1-2, with D tentatively TRBD1 (5 bases). CDR1 is MNHEY, CDR2 SVGAGI, per germline. CDR3 length: 15 residues. V was trimmed by 7 bases and J by 5 bases, leaving 20 bases between them. CDR3 nucleotide sequence: TGTGCCAGCACGCCCAGGCTTCTAGGGGCATATGGCTACACCTTC. Its translation: CASTPRLLGAYGYTF.

The rearrangement joins TRBV27 to TRBJ2-3; the match to TRBD2 covers 12 bases. The V and J ends lost 5 bases and 1 base, in that order; junction bases with no gene match: 10. Per germline, CDR1 MNHEY and CDR2 SMNVEV (reference sequence). The CDR3 extends over 18 amino acids. The CDR3 DNA reads TGTGCCAGCAGTCCTTACCTAGCGGGGGGGCCGGGCACAGATACGCAGTATTTT. This encodes CASSPYLAGGPGTDTQYF.

The chain couples TRBV29-1 to TRBJ1-2; 10 positions agree with TRBD1. J was trimmed by 7 bases and V by 6 bases; bases with no gene match: 5. This CDR3 contains 12 residues. From germline, CDR1 is SQVTM and CDR2 ANQGSEA. The CDR3 DNA follows: TGCAGCGTCGGGACAGGGGACAGTGGCTACACCTTC. Translating it yields CSVGTGDSGYTF.

This chain links TRBV6-1 with TRBJ2-7; D is unresolved. The CDR3 covers 11 residues. V lost 3 bases and J lost 3, with 3 bases in between. Looked up from germline, CDR1 is MNHNS and CDR2 is SASEGT. DNA of the CDR3: TGTGCCAGCAGTGAGCACTACGAGCAGTACTTC. Residues: CASSEHYEQYF.

This rearrangement joins TRBV3-1 (or the pseudogene TRBV3-2) to TRBJ1-5; D is possibly TRBD1 (5 bases). Trimming left V 4 bases short and J 3 bases short, with 13 bases between. The CDR3 length is 15 residues. Germline loops: CDR1 LGHDT, CDR2 YNNKEL (reference sequence). CDR3: CASSPDGTNNQPQHF. CDR3 in DNA: TGTGCCAGCAGCCCAGACGGGACTAACAATCAGCCCCAGCATTTT.

The chain couples TRBV4-2 to TRBJ1-6; D possibly corresponds to TRBD1 (6 bases). The germline V gene encodes CDR1 LGHNA and CDR2 YNFKEQ. This CDR3 has 16 residues. Trimming took 0 bases from V and 7 from J, leaving 13 bases between them. The CDR3 sequence: CASSQDLGTRNSPLHF. CDR3 nucleotide sequence: TGTGCCAGCAGCCAAGATTTAGGGACACGGAATTCACCCCTCCACTTT.